Each of the 12 T cell receptor beta chains below was sequenced from the same sample in a study of blood T cell repertoires in COVID-19. Generated by immunoSEQ multiplex PCR, the TCRdb table keeps only in-frame clones and is missing some. The data contain about 350,000 clones, over 75% of them seen just once; the ten biggest clones take up 1%. Sequencing input: PBMCs or T cells enriched from blood (not recorded which). The receptors were sampled from a woman aged 25 to 39 who had recovered from COVID-19.

This clone was observed a single time. The chain is built from TRBV28 and TRBJ1-5; tentative D call: TRBD1 (6 bases). V gave up 2 bases and J gave up 4 bases, with 15 bases separating them. CDR3 length: 16 residues. Germline V gives CDR1 MDHEN, CDR2 SYDVKM. Written as DNA, the CDR3 is TGTGCCAGCAGTTTACTAGTAGGGGACAAGAATCAGCCCCAGCATTTT. Its protein product is CASSLLVGDKNQPQHF.

About this clone: Additional DNA sequences in this sample encode the identical CDR3. V gene TRBV9 combines with J gene TRBJ2-7; D is perhaps TRBD2 (5 bases). Trimming removed 3 bases at V and 0 bases at J, with 7 bases between. The CDR3 has 13 amino acids. Germline V gene lookup returns CDR1 SGDLS and CDR2 YYNGEE. DNA of the CDR3: TGTGCCAGCAGCGATGGACTCTCCTACGAGCAGTACTTC. Translation gives CASSDGLSYEQYF.

Concerning this clone: A clone one base away is much larger, so this may be a read error. CDR3 in amino acids: CASSPGDSGNTIYF. CDR3 DNA sequence: TGTGCCAGCAGCCCAGGGGACTCTGGAAACACCATATATTTT. The rearrangement links TRBV7-8 to TRBJ1-3, with D possibly matching TRBD1 (6 bases). Germline V gene lookup returns CDR1 SGHVS and CDR2 FQNEAQ. V was clipped by 5 bases and J by 0 bases, with 8 bases between them. CDR3 size: 14 residues.

This rearrangement joins TRBV18 to TRBJ1-5; a possible D gene is TRBD1 (6 bases). CDR1 and CDR2 from the germline V gene are KGHSH and LQKENI. Trimming left V 6 bases short and J 0 bases short, with 15 bases between. The CDR3 contains 16 residues. CDR3: CASSPTGSVSNQPQHF. For the CDR3, the DNA is TGTGCCAGCTCGCCAACAGGGTCTGTTAGCAATCAGCCCCAGCATTTT.

The chain links TRBV19 to TRBJ1-5; a weak D match, TRBD1 (5 bases). CDR3 length equals 15 residues. CDR1 and CDR2 from the germline V gene are LNHDA and SQIVND (reference sequence). V was clipped by 6 bases and J by 6 bases, with 18 bases between them. The CDR3 spells CASSESGPFSQPQHF. The CDR3 DNA follows: TGTGCCAGTAGCGAGTCAGGGCCTTTCAGTCAGCCCCAGCATTTT.

Of note for this clone: Other nucleotide sequences in the sample specify the same CDR3. CDR3 sequence: CASSLVLQGYNSPLHF. The CDR3 DNA sequence: TGTGCCAGCAGCTTAGTCCTGCAGGGGTATAATTCACCCCTCCACTTT. V and J are TRBV7-2 and TRBJ1-6; TRBD1 might be the D (6 bases). The CDR3 has 16 amino acids. Germline V CDR1 and CDR2: SGHTA, FQGNSA. V was clipped by 1 base and J by 4 bases, with 11 bases between them.

CDR3 loop: CASTPGQGTDTQYF. The CDR3 DNA reads TGCGCCAGCACTCCGGGACAGGGGACAGATACGCAGTATTTT. The chain couples TRBV5-1 to TRBJ2-3; 10 positions agree with TRBD1. CDR3 size: 14 residues. Losses at the gene ends were 6 bases for V and 3 bases for J; bases not matched to a gene: 4. Germline CDR1 reads SGHRS; CDR2 reads YFSETQ.

This chain links TRBV28 with TRBJ1-2, with 7 bases matching TRBD1. The germline gives CDR1 MDHEN, CDR2 SYDVKM. The CDR3 length is 15 residues. V trimming: 6 bases; J trimming: 4 bases; junction bases outside the gene matches: 11. DNA for the CDR3: TGTGCCAGCAGCGGATCCGAGACAGGGTCCTATGGCTACACCTTC. Its protein product is CASSGSETGSYGYTF.

V is TRBV7-2 and J is TRBJ1-3; D ambiguous. Germline assignment: CDR1 SGHTA and CDR2 FQGNSA. CDR3 length: 16 residues. The V end lost 4 bases, the J end lost 4 bases, and 17 bases lay between the germline ends. The CDR3 loop is CASSSTPDPPGNTIYF. Here the CDR3 DNA reads TGTGCCAGCAGCTCTACTCCCGATCCCCCCGGAAACACCATATATTTT.

This chain connects TRBV7-8 to TRBJ1-2, with D uncertain. The CDR3 has 13 residues. CDR1 and CDR2 from the germline V gene are SGHVS and FQNEAQ. V lost 5 bases and J lost 2, with 9 bases in between. DNA of the CDR3: TGTGCCAGCAGCCCGACAAGAAACTATGGCTACACCTTC. Its translation is CASSPTRNYGYTF.

The CDR3 region has the DNA TGTGCCCTTCTCACTAGCGGGGGGGCCGGTGAGCAGTTCTTC. This encodes CALLTSGGAGEQFF. This sequence joins TRBV30 and TRBJ2-1; 13 bases line up with TRBD2. The CDR3 runs 14 residues. Germline V CDR1 and CDR2: GTSNPN, SVGIG (reference sequence). The V segment lost 8 bases and the J segment 9 bases; nucleotides outside the gene matches: 10.

This clone turned up a few times. The V gene is TRBV6-5, the J gene TRBJ1-2, with 9 bases identical to TRBD1. CDR1 and CDR2 (germline): MNHEY, SVGAGI. V was pared by 7 bases and J by 6 bases, with 9 bases of the junction left unmatched. This CDR3 is built from 14 residues. The CDR3 region is CASTRGDRDNGYTF. The CDR3 nucleotides are TGTGCCAGCACCCGAGGGGACAGGGATAATGGCTACACCTTC.